These 19 T cell receptor beta chains were all obtained from the same sample, sequenced in a study of control samples from healthy donors and cancer patients. Method: immunoSEQ multiplex PCR; TCRdb's copy keeps in-frame clones and lacks some. The sample yields about 170,000 clones, around 95% seen once. Sequencing was performed on blood. The receptors originated from a woman in her sixties in good health.

The rearrangement uses TRBV7-9 and TRBJ1-2, with D possibly TRBD1 on 6 matching bases. Trimming pared 5 bases from V and 9 bases from J, leaving 22 bases between. CDR3 length: 15 amino acids. The V gene's germline CDR1 is SEHNR and CDR2 FQNEAQ (reference sequence). The CDR3 here is CASSEDGRDNLRYTF. The CDR3 DNA reads as TGTGCCAGCAGCGAAGATGGAAGGGACAACCTTCGCTACACCTTC.

The CDR3, as DNA: TGTGCCAGCAGCACCCGACTAGCGGGGGGGAACGAGCAGTACTTC. It codes for CASSTRLAGGNEQYF. The chain links TRBV7-2 to TRBJ2-7; TRBD2 matches at 14 bases. V lost 5 bases, J lost 5 bases, and 5 bases stayed unmatched. Per the germline V gene, CDR1 is SGHTA and CDR2 is FQGNSA. There are 15 residues in the CDR3.

The chain links TRBV28 to TRBJ1-5; unclear D gene. V was shortened by 5 bases and J by 3 bases, with 17 bases between the two germline ends. The CDR3 spans 16 residues. Germline loops: CDR1 MDHEN, CDR2 SYDVKM. The CDR3 sequence is CASSPGPSTLNQPQHF. CDR3 bases: TGTGCCAGCAGTCCCGGACCGTCCACCCTCAATCAGCCCCAGCATTTT.

The rearrangement uses TRBV5-6 and TRBJ1-1; 9 positions match TRBD1. Germline loops: CDR1 SGHDT, CDR2 YYEEEE. The length of the CDR3 is 14 residues. After removal of 4 bases from V and 4 bases from J, the junction contained 5 bases not matched to a gene. Here the CDR3 DNA reads TGTGCCAGCAGCCGGGGACAGGGAGGCACTGAAGCTTTCTTT. Its translation: CASSRGQGGTEAFF.

This rearrangement joins TRBV19 to TRBJ2-3; TRBD2 is a possible D gene (5 bases). CDR1 and CDR2 from the germline V gene are LNHDA and SQIVND (reference sequence). This CDR3 comprises 16 residues. V lost 5 bases and J lost 0, with 15 bases in between. The CDR3 loop is CASSSTIHPSTDTQYF. The CDR3 DNA is TGTGCCAGTAGTTCGACTATACATCCTAGCACAGATACGCAGTATTTT.

The gene calls are TRBV2 and TRBJ1-1; tentative D call: TRBD1 (5 bases). Germline CDR1 SNHLY, CDR2 FYNNEI. Trimming pared 6 bases from V and 7 bases from J, leaving 12 bases between. The CDR3 is 12 amino acids. The CDR3 DNA reads as TGTGCCAGCAGCCCCCAGGGTCTTGAAGCTTTCTTT. It yields the protein CASSPQGLEAFF.

V usage is TRBV2 and J usage is TRBJ2-3, with D possibly TRBD2 on 5 matching bases. Germline V CDR1 and CDR2: SNHLY, FYNNEI. The CDR3 loop spans 12 amino acids. Trimming shortened V by 4 bases and J by 5 bases, and 7 bases separated the two germline ends. CDR3 in DNA: TGTGCCAGCAGTGTTCGGGGAGATACGCAGTATTTT. Translated, it gives CASSVRGDTQYF.

The chain combines TRBV15 with TRBJ1-5, with D possibly TRBD1 on 6 matching bases. There are 17 residues in the CDR3. Germline CDR1 LNHNV, CDR2 YYDKDF (reference sequence). V was clipped by 0 bases and J by 3 bases, with 15 bases between them. The CDR3 protein is CATSRDKGGSFNQPQHF. The DNA of the CDR3 is TGTGCCACCAGCAGAGATAAAGGGGGTAGTTTCAATCAGCCCCAGCATTTT.

This chain links TRBV18 with TRBJ2-7; D is unclear. This CDR3 spans 13 amino acids. Trimming took 8 bases from V and 6 from J, leaving 17 bases between them. Germline CDR1 is KGHSH and CDR2 is LQKENI. CDR3 DNA sequence: TGTGCCAGCGCGGACCCGAATCAGAGCGAGCAGTACTTC. Translating it yields CASADPNQSEQYF.

The chain combines TRBV30 with TRBJ1-2; D not certain. The CDR3 is 11 amino acids. In germline, CDR1 is GTSNPN, CDR2 SVGIG (reference sequence). The V end lost 3 bases, the J end lost 7 bases, and 9 bases lay between the germline ends. The DNA for the CDR3 is TGTGCCTGGAGCTTCCTCGGTGGCTACACCTTC. Its protein is CAWSFLGGYTF. Full variable domain (rest looked up from reference TRBV30 and TRBJ1-2): SQTIHQWPATLVQPVGSPLSLECTVEGTSNPNLYWYRQAAGRGLQLLFYSVGIGQISSEVPQNLSASRPQDRQFILSSKKLLLSDSGFYLCAWSFLGGYTFGSGTRLTVV.

J is TRBJ1-6 and V is TRBV6-6; the D is unclear. The germline gives CDR1 MNHNY, CDR2 SVGAGI (reference sequence). Trimming left V 11 bases short and J 9 bases short, with 14 bases between. This CDR3 is 12 amino acids long. The CDR3 DNA sequence: TGTGCCGGGTCTAGTCATATTTCACCCCTCCACTTT. Translation gives CAGSSHISPLHF.

This chain connects TRBV7-8 to TRBJ1-2; 9 bases match TRBD1. Germline-derived CDR1 and CDR2 are SGHVS and FQNEAQ. The CDR3 consists of 15 residues. After removal of 5 bases from V and 7 bases from J, the junction contained 11 bases not matched to a gene. The CDR3 DNA reads as TGTGCCAGCAGCGCGGAATACAGGGGGCTCACTGGCTACACCTTC. Its translation is CASSAEYRGLTGYTF.

The chain carries TRBV10-3 and TRBJ2-3; D may be TRBD1 (6 bases). Per the germline V gene, CDR1 is ENHRY and CDR2 is SYGVKD. The CDR3 loop spans 16 amino acids. The V end was cut by 3 bases, the J end by 0 bases, with 13 bases between. DNA of the CDR3: TGTGCCATCAGTGACTCTACAGGGATGAGCACAGATACGCAGTATTTT. It translates to CAISDSTGMSTDTQYF.

V and J are TRBV5-6 and TRBJ2-1; D gene ambiguous. Germline V gives CDR1 SGHDT, CDR2 YYEEEE. The CDR3 runs to 15 residues. The V end was cut by 0 bases, the J end by 5 bases, with 12 bases between. For the CDR3, the DNA is TGTGCCAGCAGCTTGGTCGGCAGCAACAACAATGAGCAGTTCTTC. Amino acids: CASSLVGSNNNEQFF.

This chain's CDR3 is CASSGGTGWYGYTF. For the CDR3, the DNA is TGTGCCAGCAGCGGGGGGACAGGGTGGTATGGCTACACCTTC. V and J are TRBV9 and TRBJ1-2; TRBD1 aligns across 9 bases. The CDR3 is made up of 14 amino acids. CDR1 is SGDLS and CDR2 is YYNGEE in the germline V gene. V shed 3 bases and J 5 bases; nucleotides not matched to a gene: 5.

In its sample, this clone was seen a few times. The rearrangement joins TRBV19 to TRBJ1-5, with D hard to call. The germline gives CDR1 LNHDA, CDR2 SQIVND (reference sequence). The CDR3 is 12 amino acids. Trimming took off 6 bases at V and 5 bases at J, with 8 bases between the two ends. The CDR3 DNA reads TGTGCCAGTAGCAGTCCCTATCAGCCCCAGCATTTT. This gives the protein CASSSPYQPQHF.

The chain combines TRBV27 with TRBJ2-7, with 12 bases identical to TRBD1. CDR1 is MNHEY, CDR2 SMNVEV, per germline (reference sequence). The CDR3 runs 15 residues. J was trimmed by 1 base and V by 5 bases; bases with no gene match: 3. For the CDR3, the DNA is TGTGCCAGCAGTCCGGGACAGGGGGCTTCCTACGAGCAGTACTTC. This translates into CASSPGQGASYEQYF.

The chain combines TRBV10-3 with TRBJ2-6; the D gene is possibly TRBD1 (5 bases). The CDR3 is made up of 14 amino acids. CDR1 and CDR2 (germline): ENHRY, SYGVKD. Trimming removed 6 bases at V and 13 bases at J, with 19 bases between. The CDR3 DNA reads TGTGCCATCAGCCCGGACATAGGGAATGGAGTCCTGACTTTC. This sequence encodes CAISPDIGNGVLTF.

V usage is TRBV24-1 and J usage is TRBJ2-5; D is undetermined. This CDR3 spans 17 amino acids. CDR1 is KGHDR and CDR2 is SFDVKD in the germline V gene. The V end lost 5 bases, the J end lost 2 bases, and 20 bases lay between the germline ends. The CDR3 DNA follows: TGTGCCACCAGTGTCCGGGTTGCGAGACCAGGACAAGAGACCCAGTACTTC. Protein: CATSVRVARPGQETQYF.